This T cell receptor (beta chain) appears in the sequencing data of a study of CD4+ T cells in melanoma. Findings and caveats of the study: A reported correlation linked neoantigen-specific CD4+ T cells to CD8+, macrophage and B cell function. Reportedly, melanoma neoantigen-specific CD4+ T cells showed varied differentiation states.

CDR3 length equals 15 residues. From germline, CDR1 is MNHNS and CDR2 SASEGT. The V and J ends lost 7 bases and 6 bases respectively, with 19 bases between them. Worth noting for this clone: Its specificity is unknown.

TCRdb's table, derived via immunoSEQ multiplex PCR, lists solely in-frame clones and lacks some. Of some 13,000 clones in the sample, 55% to 75% were seen once. This sequence was found in a human donor with melanoma. Sample: cells from a culture (not recorded whether cultured in vitro). The chain recombines TRBV6-1 with TRBJ1-5; weak D call: TRBD1 (6 bases). DNA of the CDR3: TGTGCCAGCAACCCGGGGACACAGACTCCTCAGCCCCAGCATTTT. Protein: CASNPGTQTPQPQHF.